This T cell receptor beta chain was identified during a study of T cells in Graves' hyperthyroidism and ophthalmopathy (dated by TCRdb to about 2019). About the study as a whole: Peripheral blood was sampled at the time of initial diagnosis, prior to any treatment. Prospective prediction of ophthalmopathy was tested in an independent validation cohort consisting of under 20 hyperthyroidism patients and approximately 16 patients who later progressed to ophthalmopathy. After blood sampling, hyperthyroidism patients were treated with methimazole at a starting dose of 30 mg daily, and ophthalmopathy patients were treated with high-dose intravenous methylprednisolone. TCR V-J signatures able to tell the groups apart were searched for in a discovery cohort of approximately 95 patients, of whom 43 had Graves' ophthalmopathy and roughly 58 had stable Graves' hyperthyroidism. According to the paper, TCR Vbeta CDR3 sequencing was carried out on over 130 peripheral blood samples, which came from under 50 ophthalmopathy, approximately 78 hyperthyroidism and some 17 progressor patients. The approximately 100 discovery patients were divided at random into training and test sets in a 7:3 ratio. In roughly six Graves' hyperthyroidism patients, the study also compared T-cell repertoires from thyroid tissue with T-cell repertoires from blood.

Study-level results and caveats: Sample size was not statistically predetermined, and investigators were not blinded to group allocation. Most expanded thyroid clonotypes (frequency above 0.001) were also found in blood, which suggests that blood repertoires may mirror thyroid immune responses. Ophthalmopathy was separated from stable hyperthyroidism by a 13 V-J signature model, with just over 85% sensitivity and roughly 81% specificity obtained in cross-validation and 80%/75% obtained in testing. In validation, the model predicted progression to ophthalmopathy with approximately 71% sensitivity and about 73% specificity, a median of about six months before onset.

Ophthalmopathy patients had moderately to severely active disease, with a Clinical Activity Score of 3 or more, a NOSPECS grade of 4 or more, and a disease duration of less than 3 months. Patients with uncontrolled infections, other autoimmune diseases, pregnancy or lactation were excluded. Diagnoses were based on clinical symptoms, serum thyroxine and TRAb, thyroid ultrasound and orbital computed tomography. PBMCs were separated from 7.5 to 10 ml of fresh peripheral blood using Ficoll-Paque density gradient centrifugation. Total RNA was extracted with Trizol reagent, and quality was checked on an Agilent 2100 Bioanalyzer. The germline ends are 15 bases apart after V is trimmed by 4 bases and J by 6 bases. From the germline V gene (reference sequence), CDR1 is SEHNR and CDR2 is FQNEAQ. The CDR3 starts with the cysteine, ends with the phenylalanine, and has 14 residues. Only the CDR3 part of the read is kept: 42 bases, read in frame from the first base.

TCR beta CDR3 regions were amplified from RNA transcripts. A first-round RT-PCR of the TCR CDR3 used the HTBI primer set with the Qiagen OneStep RT-PCR kit. Libraries were constructed in a second round of multiplex PCR, after which size selection and purification were performed. The libraries were sequenced on an Illumina HiSeq2000 using paired-end 100 bp reads. The paper's data handling went like this. SOAPnuke was used to process the raw data, with reads discarded if the reads contained adapters or uncalled bases, had a mean Phred below 15, or lacked an exact constant-primer or identifier match. High-quality paired reads were merged using COPE v1.2.5, and each unique nucleotide sequence was defined as a clonotype. MiTCR v1.1 was used to align clonotypes to the IMGT TRBV, TRBD and TRBJ reference segments. Only V-J combinations with frequency above 0.0001, covering 99% to 99.2% of repertoires, were analysed. A TCS score was defined as the ratio of F50 (clonal expansion) to E x V (chaos), with BLOSUM62-based TCRdist applied between CDR3 peptides within each V-J. Welch's t-statistics and random forest reduced 500 to 650 V-J features to 13, which were used in a naive Bayes classifier (R e1071). TCRdb trimmed public reads at Q25 via fastp, called clones via MiXCR and kept in-frame beta chains. Every CDR3 protein is listed once, alongside the most common genes and DNA of its rows. The V and J calls and clone size are TCRdb's, not the authors'. This sample is represented by about 300,000 distinct CDR3 sequences; around 20% of them were singletons. The ten most abundant clones make up under 45% of the sample.

This clonotype was counted between two and nine times. Its specific antigen is unknown. Per-nucleotide qualities are absent, and no much larger clonotype sits a single base away. The sequenced sample was blood. The TCR sequence derives from a man between 45 and 60 years old with Graves' ophthalmopathy. The receptor chain draws on TRBV7-9 and TRBJ1-2, with a tentative D gene TRBD1 over 6 matching bases. This receptor has the CDR3 CASSSLKTGNGYTF. The DNA sequence is given as TGTGCCAGCAGCTCCCTAAAGACAGGAAATGGCTACACCTTC.